The next 25 T cell receptor beta chains were all read from a single sample in a study of blood T cell repertoires in COVID-19. The table came from immunoSEQ multiplex PCR; TCRdb's copy has only in-frame clones and leaves some out. The sample contains roughly 140,000 clones, almost 80% of which appear only once. Sequences were obtained from peripheral blood. Every receptor here comes from a man aged 50-60 years with active or convalescent COVID-19.

This rearrangement joins TRBV10-3 to TRBJ2-3; D is uncertain. Germline CDR1 ENHRY, CDR2 SYGVKD. Deletions cut 4 bases from V and 3 bases from J, with 8 bases between. The CDR3 sequence is 13 residues long. CDR3 residues: CAISVSRTDTQYF. The CDR3 nucleotides are TGTGCCATCAGTGTTAGTCGGACAGATACGCAGTATTTT.

V and J are TRBV28 and TRBJ2-2, with 8 bases matching TRBD1. There are 17 residues in the CDR3. CDR1 and CDR2 (germline): MDHEN, SYDVKM. Losses at the gene ends were 6 bases for V and 4 bases for J; bases not matched to a gene: 13. CDR3 in amino acids: CASSATDRGFTTGELFF. CDR3 in DNA: TGTGCCAGCAGCGCCACCGACAGGGGATTTACCACCGGGGAGCTGTTTTTT.

This chain connects TRBV4-1 to TRBJ1-2, with 9 positions matching TRBD1. Germline V CDR1 and CDR2: MGHRA, YSYEKL. The J segment lost 5 bases and the V segment lost 1 base, leaving 5 bases of the junction unmatched. This CDR3 spans 15 amino acids. The CDR3 DNA reads TGCGCCAGCAGCCAAGGGGACAGGGAGGGGTATGGCTACACCTTC. This translates into CASSQGDREGYGYTF.

The chain is built from TRBV7-8 and TRBJ1-1; 9 bases match TRBD1. Germline V gene lookup returns CDR1 SGHVS and CDR2 FQNEAQ. V lost 4 bases to trimming and J lost 5 bases; unmatched junction nucleotides: 8. The CDR3 length is 15 residues. CDR3 residues: CASSSLTGGRTEAFF. CDR3 in DNA: TGTGCCAGCAGCTCCCTAACAGGGGGCCGAACTGAAGCTTTCTTT.

In this sample, this clone turned up once. V is TRBV3-1 (or the pseudogene TRBV3-2) and J is TRBJ2-7; weak D call: TRBD2 (5 bases). Germline V gene data show CDR1 as LGHDT and CDR2 as YNNKEL (reference sequence). Trimming removed 3 bases at V and 0 bases at J, with 9 bases between. The length of the CDR3 is 14 residues. CDR3 sequence reads: CASSHWTSSYEQYF. The CDR3, as DNA: TGTGCCAGCAGCCATTGGACTTCCTCCTACGAGCAGTACTTC.

V usage is TRBV6-2 or TRBV6-3 and J usage is TRBJ2-2; D perhaps matches TRBD1 (6 bases). The CDR3 consists of 17 residues. Germline V gene lookup returns CDR1 MNHEY and CDR2 SVGEGT. Trimming shortened V by 6 bases and J by 3 bases, and 20 bases separated the two germline ends. Here the CDR3 reads CASSYTSRGPDTGELFF. CDR3 DNA sequence: TGTGCCAGCAGCTATACAAGCAGGGGCCCCGACACCGGGGAGCTGTTTTTT.

This clone came up a few times. The chain joins TRBV2 to TRBJ1-2, with 9 bases matching TRBD1. The J segment lost 5 bases and the V segment lost 6 bases, leaving 7 bases of the junction unmatched. Germline CDR1 SNHLY, CDR2 FYNNEI. The CDR3 is 14 amino acids. CDR3: CASSKETGGYGYTF. The CDR3 nucleotides are TGTGCCAGCAGCAAAGAGACAGGGGGGTATGGCTACACCTTC.

This rearrangement joins TRBV3-1 (or the pseudogene TRBV3-2) to TRBJ2-7, with 11 bases identical to TRBD2. Germline loops: CDR1 LGHDT, CDR2 YNNKEL (reference sequence). The CDR3 spans 15 residues. Trimming removed 0 bases from V and 6 bases from J; junction bases left unmatched: 4. CDR3 coding DNA: TGTGCCAGCAGCCAAGATAGACTAGCGGGAAGCGAGCAGTACTTC. It specifies CASSQDRLAGSEQYF.

This clone was seen just once. The V gene is TRBV29-1, the J gene TRBJ1-5, with 7 bases aligning to TRBD1. The CDR3 consists of 13 residues. Germline V CDR1 and CDR2: SQVTM, ANQGSEA. J lost 3 bases, V lost 5 bases, and 4 bases had no gene match. CDR3 sequence reads: CSVRTGHNQPQHF. The CDR3 bases are TGCAGCGTTCGGACAGGACACAATCAGCCCCAGCATTTT.

V usage is TRBV18 and J usage is TRBJ2-7, with 7 bases identical to TRBD1. This CDR3 has 17 amino acids. The germline V gene encodes CDR1 KGHSH and CDR2 LQKENI. V lost 5 bases, J lost 5 bases, and 18 bases stayed unmatched. Written as DNA, the CDR3 is TGTGCCAGCTCATTCGAACCGGGACAGATTATCGTCGACGAGCAGTACTTC. Amino acid sequence: CASSFEPGQIIVDEQYF.

The V and J genes are TRBV24-1 and TRBJ2-1; TRBD1 matches at 7 bases. Trimming took 1 base from V and 9 from J; bases not matched to a gene: 20. The CDR3 covers 19 residues. CDR1 and CDR2 (germline): KGHDR, SFDVKD. CDR3 protein: CATSDFGTGASTSNIEQFF. As DNA, the CDR3 is TGTGCCACCAGTGATTTCGGAACAGGGGCTTCCACCTCCAATATTGAGCAGTTCTTC.

The rearrangement links TRBV6-5 to TRBJ1-1; D gene ambiguous. V was trimmed by 7 bases and J by 2 bases, leaving 11 bases between them. Germline-derived CDR1 and CDR2 are MNHEY and SVGAGI. CDR3 length: 13 residues. For the CDR3, the DNA is TGTGCCAGCAATCACATATTTAACACTGAAGCTTTCTTT. It codes for CASNHIFNTEAFF.

This chain connects TRBV7-9 to TRBJ2-3; TRBD2 aligns across 16 bases. CDR1 and CDR2 (germline): SEHNR, FQNEAQ (reference sequence). The CDR3 covers 18 residues. Losses at the gene ends were 5 bases for V and 2 bases for J; bases not matched to a gene: 7. The CDR3 DNA reads TGTGCCAGCAGCAGAGGGACTAGCGGGAGGGATTACACAGATACGCAGTATTTT. Residues: CASSRGTSGRDYTDTQYF.

The chain employs TRBV15 and TRBJ2-5; 8 bases are shared with TRBD2. V shed 1 base and J 5 bases; nucleotides not matched to a gene: 3. The germline V gene encodes CDR1 LNHNV and CDR2 YYDKDF (reference sequence). CDR3 length: 14 residues. The CDR3 protein is CATSRAREGETQYF. The CDR3 nucleotides are TGTGCCACCAGCAGAGCACGGGAGGGGGAGACCCAGTACTTC. Complete variable domain (other parts from reference TRBV15 and TRBJ2-5): DAMVIQNPRYQVTQFGKPVTLSCSQTLNHNVMYWYQQKSSQAPKLLFHYYDKDFNNEADTPDNFQSRRPNTSFCFLDIRSPGLGDTAMYLCATSRAREGETQYFGPGTRLLVL.

This clone was counted a single time. The genes are TRBV7-9 and TRBJ1-1, with 8 bases that match TRBD1. This CDR3 is 15 amino acids long. Trimming cost V 4 bases and J 1 base; bases outside gene matches: 5. Germline V gene lookup returns CDR1 SEHNR and CDR2 FQNEAQ (reference sequence). Here the CDR3 DNA reads TGTGCCAGCAGCTCGACAGGGGTGCCGAACACTGAAGCTTTCTTT. This encodes CASSSTGVPNTEAFF.

This clone was observed a few times. The V gene is TRBV7-3, the J gene TRBJ1-2, with a tentative D call TRBD1 (5 bases). Germline loops: CDR1 SGHTA, CDR2 FQGTGA. This CDR3 is built from 15 residues. V lost 1 base and J lost 3, with 12 bases in between. CDR3 loop: CASSLRGGVDYGYTF. The CDR3 DNA sequence: TGTGCCAGCAGCTTAAGGGGAGGGGTAGACTATGGCTACACCTTC.

The rearrangement uses TRBV5-1 and TRBJ2-3, with 8 bases identical to TRBD2. The CDR3 is 15 amino acids. The junction had 7 bases not matched to a gene; V was cut back by 1 base and J by 6 bases. Germline V gene lookup returns CDR1 SGHRS and CDR2 YFSETQ. The CDR3 region is CASSLTGTSMDTQYF. The DNA for the CDR3 is TGCGCCAGCAGCTTGACCGGGACTAGTATGGATACGCAGTATTTT.

This chain links TRBV7-3 with TRBJ2-1, with 8 nucleotides matching TRBD1. This CDR3 is built from 13 residues. CDR1 and CDR2 (germline): SGHTA, FQGTGA. V was clipped by 4 bases and J by 6 bases; unmatched bases: 2. The CDR3 region has the DNA TGTGCCAGCAGCTCCGACAGGGGCAATGAGCAGTTCTTC. Translated, it gives CASSSDRGNEQFF.

V and J are TRBV7-3 and TRBJ2-5, with 8 nucleotides matching TRBD2. The CDR3 has 15 amino acids. V trimming: 2 bases; J trimming: 5 bases; junction bases outside the gene matches: 7. Germline lookup yields CDR1 SGHTA and CDR2 FQGTGA. The CDR3 sequence is CASSLSPSGYETQYF. The CDR3 DNA reads TGTGCCAGCAGCTTATCCCCTAGCGGGTACGAGACCCAGTACTTC.

The chain links TRBV7-2 to TRBJ1-1; D may be TRBD1 (6 bases). The CDR3 is made up of 15 amino acids. Trimming took 5 bases from V and 5 from J, leaving 18 bases between them. CDR1 SGHTA and CDR2 FQGNSA come from the germline V gene. The CDR3 spells CASSPRSTGKTEAFF. The CDR3 DNA follows: TGTGCCAGCAGCCCCCGTTCTACAGGGAAAACTGAAGCTTTCTTT.

V and J are TRBV5-4 and TRBJ2-1; TRBD2 agrees at 7 bases. Germline CDR1 SGHNT, CDR2 YYREEE (reference sequence). The V gene end was trimmed by 4 bases and the J gene end by 0 bases; junction bases not matched to a gene: 4. The CDR3 covers 15 residues. The CDR3 DNA is TGTGCCAGCAGCGTTAGCGGGTTCTCCTACAATGAGCAGTTCTTC. It translates to CASSVSGFSYNEQFF. Supplemented by reference TRBV5-4 and TRBJ2-1, the full variable domain reads ETGVTQSPTHLIKTRGQQVTLRCSSQSGHNTVSWYQQALGQGPQFIFQYYREEENGRGNFPPRFSGLQFPNYSSELNVNALELDDSALYLCASSVSGFSYNEQFFGPGTRLTVL.

The V gene is TRBV10-1, the J gene TRBJ1-3; 8 nucleotides match TRBD1. Germline V gene sequence: CDR1 WNHNN, CDR2 SYGVQD (reference sequence). The CDR3 contains 15 residues. The J segment lost 3 bases and the V segment lost 6 bases, leaving 7 bases of the junction unmatched. The CDR3 loop is CASRLGQGFGNTIYF. The CDR3 bases are TGCGCCAGCAGGCTCGGACAGGGATTTGGAAACACCATATATTTT.

J is TRBJ1-5 and V is TRBV19; 7 nucleotides agree with TRBD1. CDR1 is LNHDA, CDR2 SQIVND, per germline (reference sequence). This CDR3 is 16 amino acids long. Trimming cost V 4 bases and J 3 bases; bases outside gene matches: 9. The CDR3 reads CASSNPTGTFNQPQHF. The CDR3 nucleotides are TGTGCCAGTAGTAACCCGACAGGGACCTTCAATCAGCCCCAGCATTTT.

The chain links TRBV5-1 to TRBJ2-7, with D possibly matching TRBD1 (5 bases). Trimming took 4 bases from V and 3 from J, leaving 20 bases between them. The germline V gene encodes CDR1 SGHRS and CDR2 YFSETQ. This CDR3 has 16 residues. The CDR3 sequence is CASSPWGTLKDYEQYF. CDR3 in DNA: TGCGCCAGCAGCCCCTGGGGCACCTTGAAAGACTACGAGCAGTACTTC.

The chain carries TRBV5-1 and TRBJ2-5; 9 nucleotides align to TRBD2. CDR3 length: 15 amino acids. In germline, CDR1 is SGHRS, CDR2 YFSETQ. J was trimmed by 3 bases and V by 1 base; bases with no gene match: 4. For the CDR3, the DNA is TGCGCCAGCAGCTTGATAGCGGGAGCGGAAGAGACCCAGTACTTC. The encoded protein is CASSLIAGAEETQYF.